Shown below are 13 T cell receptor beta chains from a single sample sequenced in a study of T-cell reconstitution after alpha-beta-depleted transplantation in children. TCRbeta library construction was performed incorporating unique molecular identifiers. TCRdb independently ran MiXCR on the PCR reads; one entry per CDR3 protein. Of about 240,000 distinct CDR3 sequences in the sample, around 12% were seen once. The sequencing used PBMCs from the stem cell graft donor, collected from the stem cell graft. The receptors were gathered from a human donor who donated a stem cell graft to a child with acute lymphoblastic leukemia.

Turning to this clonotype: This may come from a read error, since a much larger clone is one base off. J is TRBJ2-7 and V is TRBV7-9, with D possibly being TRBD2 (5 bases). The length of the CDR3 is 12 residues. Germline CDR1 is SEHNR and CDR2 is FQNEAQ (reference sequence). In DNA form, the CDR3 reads TGTGCCAGCACCGTGGGGAGCTACGAGCATTACTTC. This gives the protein CASTVGSYEHYF.

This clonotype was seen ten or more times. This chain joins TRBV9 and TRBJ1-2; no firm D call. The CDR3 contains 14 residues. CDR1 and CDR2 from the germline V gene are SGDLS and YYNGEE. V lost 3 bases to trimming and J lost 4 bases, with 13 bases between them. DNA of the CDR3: TGTGCCAGCAGCGCTCCTGACGGGCCCTATGGCTACACCTTC. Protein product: CASSAPDGPYGYTF. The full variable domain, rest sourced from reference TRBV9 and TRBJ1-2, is DSGVTQTPKHLITATGQRVTLRCSPRSGDLSVYWYQQSLDQGLQFLIQYYNGEERAKGNILERFSAQQFPDLHSELNLSSLELGDSALYFCASSAPDGPYGYTFGSGTRLTVV.

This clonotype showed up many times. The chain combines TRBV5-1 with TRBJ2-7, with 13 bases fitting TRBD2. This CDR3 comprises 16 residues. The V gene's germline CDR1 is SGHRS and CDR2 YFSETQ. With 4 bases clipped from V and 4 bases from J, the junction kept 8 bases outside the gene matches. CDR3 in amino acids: CASSLQGTSGNYEQYF. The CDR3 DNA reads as TGCGCCAGCAGCCTACAAGGGACTAGCGGGAATTACGAGCAGTACTTC.

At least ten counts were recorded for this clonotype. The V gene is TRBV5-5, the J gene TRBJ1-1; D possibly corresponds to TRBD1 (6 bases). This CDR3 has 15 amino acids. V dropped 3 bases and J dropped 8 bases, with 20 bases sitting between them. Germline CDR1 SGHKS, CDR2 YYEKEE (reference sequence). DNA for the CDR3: TGTGCCAGCAGCTGGGAACAGGGATCTAAGCGCGAAGCTTTCTTT. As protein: CASSWEQGSKREAFF.

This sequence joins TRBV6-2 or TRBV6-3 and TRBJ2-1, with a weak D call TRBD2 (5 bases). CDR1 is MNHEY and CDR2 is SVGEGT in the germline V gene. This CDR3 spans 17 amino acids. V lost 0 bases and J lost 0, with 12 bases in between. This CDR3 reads CASSYSHDGGSYNEQFF. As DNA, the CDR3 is TGTGCCAGCAGTTACTCCCATGACGGAGGCTCCTACAATGAGCAGTTCTTC.

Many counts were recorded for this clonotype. The CDR3 DNA reads as TGTGCCAGCAGATCAGACTCACCCTCCGCGGGCTACACCTTC. Protein product: CASRSDSPSAGYTF. J is TRBJ1-2 and V is TRBV9; D is uncertain. Germline V gene lookup returns CDR1 SGDLS and CDR2 YYNGEE. V was pared by 5 bases and J by 8 bases, with 19 bases between. The CDR3 is 14 amino acids.

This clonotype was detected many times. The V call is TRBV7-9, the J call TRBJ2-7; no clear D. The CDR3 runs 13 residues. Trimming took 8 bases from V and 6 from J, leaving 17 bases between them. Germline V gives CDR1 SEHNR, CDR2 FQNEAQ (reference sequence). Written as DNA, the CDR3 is TGTGCCAGCCTACCTGATGACGGCGCCGAGCAGTACTTC. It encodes CASLPDDGAEQYF.

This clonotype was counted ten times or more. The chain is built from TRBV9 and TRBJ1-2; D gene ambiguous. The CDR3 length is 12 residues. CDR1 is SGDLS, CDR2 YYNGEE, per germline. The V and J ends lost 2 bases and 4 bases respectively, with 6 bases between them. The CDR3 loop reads CASSVLGYGYTF. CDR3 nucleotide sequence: TGTGCCAGCAGCGTGCTTGGCTATGGCTACACCTTC.

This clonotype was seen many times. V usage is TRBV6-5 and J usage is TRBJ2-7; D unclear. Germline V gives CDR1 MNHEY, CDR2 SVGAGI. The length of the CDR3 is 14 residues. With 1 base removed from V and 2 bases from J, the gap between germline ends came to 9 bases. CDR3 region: CASSYFDGAYEQYF. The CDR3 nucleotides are TGTGCCAGCAGTTACTTCGACGGAGCCTACGAGCAGTACTTC.

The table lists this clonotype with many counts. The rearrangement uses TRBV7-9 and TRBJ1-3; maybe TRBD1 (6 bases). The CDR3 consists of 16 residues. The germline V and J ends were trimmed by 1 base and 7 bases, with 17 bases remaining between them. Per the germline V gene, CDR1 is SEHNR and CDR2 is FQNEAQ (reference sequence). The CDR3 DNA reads TGTGCCAGCAGCTTAGGGGATCACAGGGAGAGGAACACCATATATTTT. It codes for CASSLGDHRERNTIYF.

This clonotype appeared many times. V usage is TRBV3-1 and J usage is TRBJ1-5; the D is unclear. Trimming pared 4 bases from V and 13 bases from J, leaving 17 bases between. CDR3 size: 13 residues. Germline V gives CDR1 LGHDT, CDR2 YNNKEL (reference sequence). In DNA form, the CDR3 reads TGTGCCAGCAGCCTGACCCCTCTGGGAGAGCAGCATTTT. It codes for CASSLTPLGEQHF.

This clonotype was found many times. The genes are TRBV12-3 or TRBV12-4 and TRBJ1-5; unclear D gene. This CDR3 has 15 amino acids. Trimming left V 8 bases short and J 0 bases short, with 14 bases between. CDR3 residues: CASSHEGGSNQPQHF. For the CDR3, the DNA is TGTGCCAGCTCCCACGAGGGCGGTAGCAATCAGCCCCAGCATTTT.

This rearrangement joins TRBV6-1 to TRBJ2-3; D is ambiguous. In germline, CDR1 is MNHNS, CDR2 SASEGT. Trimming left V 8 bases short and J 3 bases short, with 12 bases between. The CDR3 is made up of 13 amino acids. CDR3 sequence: CASRVDLTDTQYF. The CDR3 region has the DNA TGTGCCAGCCGGGTCGACTTAACAGATACGCAGTATTTT.